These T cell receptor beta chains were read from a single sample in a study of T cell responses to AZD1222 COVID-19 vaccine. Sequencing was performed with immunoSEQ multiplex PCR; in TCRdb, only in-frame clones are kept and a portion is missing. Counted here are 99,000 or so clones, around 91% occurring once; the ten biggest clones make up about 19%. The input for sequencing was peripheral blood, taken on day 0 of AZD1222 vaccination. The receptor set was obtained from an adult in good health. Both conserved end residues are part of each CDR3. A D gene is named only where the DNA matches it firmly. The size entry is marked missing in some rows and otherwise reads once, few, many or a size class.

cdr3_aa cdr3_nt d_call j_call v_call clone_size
CATNPAKAYEQYF TGTGCCACTAACCCGGCCAAAGCCTACGAGCAGTACTTC - TRBJ2-7 TRBV24-1 -
CASSIGAPARTEAFF TGTGCCAGTAGTATAGGGGCCCCCGCTAGGACTGAAGCTTTCTTT - TRBJ1-1 TRBV19 -
CASSYSALENTEAFF TGTGCCAGCAGTTACTCGGCGCTAGAGAACACTGAAGCTTTCTTT - TRBJ1-1 TRBV6-5 once
CASSQERGETQYF TGTGCCAGCAGCCAAGAGCGGGGGGAGACCCAGTACTTC TRBD2 TRBJ2-5 TRBV4-2 -
CASSPRTGANTEAFF TGTGCCAGTAGTCCCCGGACAGGGGCGAACACTGAAGCTTTCTTT TRBD1 TRBJ1-1 TRBV19 -
CASTSFIGYREGAFF TGTGCCAGCACCAGTTTTATCGGGTACAGGGAGGGAGCTTTCTTT - TRBJ1-1 TRBV28 -
CASSTLEGRQGQGYTF TGTGCCAGCAGCACGCTCGAAGGCAGACAGGGGCAAGGCTACACCTTC TRBD1 TRBJ1-2 TRBV7-9 -
CAWNGLSYNEQFF TGTGCCTGGAATGGTCTCTCCTACAATGAGCAGTTCTTC - TRBJ2-1 TRBV30 -
CASSASLTGIAYEQYF TGTGCCAGCAGCGCTAGCCTAACAGGGATCGCCTACGAGCAGTACTTC - TRBJ2-7 TRBV7-9 -
CAARDRGSTDTQYF TGTGCCGCCAGGGACAGGGGAAGCACAGATACGCAGTATTTT TRBD1 TRBJ2-3 TRBV25-1 few
CASSERGTGANGDNEQFF TGCGCCAGCAGCGAACGAGGGACAGGAGCTAATGGGGACAATGAGCAGTTCTTC TRBD1 TRBJ2-1 TRBV5-1 -
CASSLRGGQGDTQYF TGTGCCAGCAGCTTGAGGGGGGGCCAGGGAGATACGCAGTATTTT - TRBJ2-3 TRBV5-4 -
CASSLGGADTQYF TGTGCCAGCAGCCTCGGAGGGGCAGATACGCAGTATTTT - TRBJ2-3 TRBV3-1/TRBV3-2 -
CASRDRGVGELFF TGTGCCAGCAGGGATAGGGGCGTCGGGGAGCTGTTTTTT - TRBJ2-2 TRBV7-9 -
CASSMRASGANVLTF TGTGCCAGCAGCATGAGAGCCTCTGGGGCCAACGTCCTGACTTTC - TRBJ2-6 TRBV7-9 -
CASSKRDRGPPLNTEAFF TGTGCCAGCAGCAAAAGGGACAGGGGGCCACCCTTGAACACTGAAGCTTTCTTT TRBD1 TRBJ1-1 TRBV9 -
CASSLSRSALTQYF TGTGCCAGCAGTTTATCCCGGTCAGCGTTGACCCAGTACTTC - TRBJ2-5 TRBV27 -
CASSPVGETGTQPQHF TGTGCCAGCAGCCCTGTGGGGGAGACAGGTACTCAGCCCCAGCATTTT - TRBJ1-5 TRBV21-1 -
CASSEQGGTEAFF TGCGCCAGCAGTGAACAGGGCGGCACTGAAGCTTTCTTT - TRBJ1-1 TRBV10-2 -
CAISESLPSLYGYTF TGTGCCATCAGTGAGTCGTTACCGTCGCTCTATGGCTACACCTTC - TRBJ1-2 TRBV10-3 -
CASSIRDRDANYGYTF TGTGCCAGCAGCATCCGGGACAGGGATGCTAACTATGGCTACACCTTC TRBD1 TRBJ1-2 TRBV9 -
CASSGQAEGGYTF TGTGCCAGTAGTGGACAGGCCGAAGGAGGCTACACCTTC TRBD1 TRBJ1-2 TRBV19 -
CASSQNYEQYF TGCGCCAGCAGCCAAAACTACGAGCAGTACTTC - TRBJ2-7 TRBV4-1 -
CASSDDRGTDTQYF TGTGCCAGCAGCGATGACAGGGGAACAGATACGCAGTATTTT TRBD1 TRBJ2-3 TRBV28 -
CASRTTGGPETQYF TGTGCCAGCAGAACGACAGGGGGCCCCGAGACCCAGTACTTC TRBD1 TRBJ2-5 TRBV6-5 -
CASSVNSRGQETQYF TGTGCCAGCAGCGTAAACAGTCGAGGCCAAGAGACCCAGTACTTC - TRBJ2-5 TRBV3-1/TRBV3-2 -
CASGGTKNIQYF TGTGCCAGCGGGGGAACCAAAAACATTCAGTACTTC - TRBJ2-4 TRBV27 once
CASSLEGYDHQPQHF TGTGCCAGCAGCTTAGAAGGGTATGACCATCAGCCCCAGCATTTT - TRBJ1-5 TRBV7-2 -
CASSPWDRIYEQYF TGTGCCAGCAGCCCCTGGGACAGAATCTACGAGCAGTACTTC TRBD1 TRBJ2-7 TRBV14 -
CASGPTGNEQFF TGCGCCAGCGGACCGACGGGCAATGAGCAGTTCTTC - TRBJ2-1 TRBV5-1 -
CASSGGQGAYEQYF TGTGCCAGCAGTGGTGGGCAGGGTGCCTACGAGCAGTACTTC - TRBJ2-7 TRBV2 -
CASSVVGMTAQETQYF TGTGCCAGCAGCGTAGTAGGGATGACAGCACAAGAGACCCAGTACTTC - TRBJ2-5 TRBV9 -
CATSDWSVNYGYTF TGTGCCACCAGTGATTGGTCAGTAAACTATGGCTACACCTTC - TRBJ1-2 TRBV24-1 -
CASSERYEQYF TGTGCCAGCAGTGAACGCTACGAGCAGTACTTC - TRBJ2-7 TRBV6-1 -
CASSQDRQGLSWHGYTF TGCGCCAGCAGCCAAGATCGACAGGGACTCTCTTGGCATGGCTACACCTTC TRBD1 TRBJ1-2 TRBV4-1 -
CASSQDRGRGTGELFF TGTGCCAGCAGCCAAGATCGGGGGCGTGGCACCGGGGAGCTGTTTTTT - TRBJ2-2 TRBV3-1/TRBV3-2 -
CASSLWGQPNEKLFF TGTGCCAGCAGTTTATGGGGGCAGCCGAATGAAAAACTGTTTTTT - TRBJ1-4 TRBV27 -
CASSTTSHYGYTF TGTGCCAGCAGTACCACCTCCCACTATGGCTACACCTTC - TRBJ1-2 TRBV12-3/TRBV12-4 -
CASSQGRGHTEAFF TGTGCCAGCAGCCAAGGGAGGGGGCACACTGAAGCTTTCTTT TRBD1 TRBJ1-1 TRBV3-1/TRBV3-2 -
CASSGGLSNQPQHF TGTGCCAGCAGCGGAGGCCTTAGCAATCAGCCCCAGCATTTT - TRBJ1-5 TRBV2 -
CASSYASGLKTQYF TGTGCCAGCAGTTACGCTTCGGGGCTTAAGACCCAGTACTTC - TRBJ2-5 TRBV6-5 -
CASKLVGGQAGELFF TGCGCCAGCAAATTAGTGGGGGGGCAGGCCGGGGAGCTGTTTTTT - TRBJ2-2 TRBV4-1 -
CASGTGTENIQYF TGTGCCAGCGGAACCGGGACAGAAAACATTCAGTACTTC TRBD1 TRBJ2-4 TRBV7-2 once
CATRIVQGSGNTIYF TGTGCCACCAGGATCGTCCAGGGATCTGGAAACACCATATATTTT - TRBJ1-3 TRBV24-1 -
CASSPGHLALF TGTGCCAGCTCACCCGGTCATTTGGCTCTCTTT - TRBJ1-1 TRBV18 -
CASIGRKGTEAFF TGTGCCAGCATAGGGCGTAAGGGGACTGAAGCTTTCTTT - TRBJ1-1 TRBV6-5 -
CASDSGSQETQYF TGTGCCAGCGACTCGGGGTCCCAAGAGACCCAGTACTTC - TRBJ2-5 TRBV6-5 once